Below are 14 T cell receptor beta chains sequenced from a single sample in a study of blood T cell repertoires in COVID-19. Some clones are missing from TCRdb's copy, which holds only in-frame ones; the method was immunoSEQ multiplex PCR. The sample includes 90,000 to 150,000 clones, around 89% of them seen just once. Sequenced sample: peripheral blood. Receptors originate from a human donor with acute or convalescent COVID-19. The donor label of this sample is uncertain.

The count of this clone is one. The CDR3 nucleotides are TGTGCCAGCAGTTACATCGCGACTGTGGGTAATGAAAAACTGTTTTTT. This translates into CASSYIATVGNEKLFF. This chain uses TRBV6-2 or TRBV6-3 with TRBJ1-4; no reliable D call. Germline lookup yields CDR1 MNHEY and CDR2 SVGEGT. V shed 2 bases and J shed 4 bases, with 14 bases lying between them. The CDR3 loop spans 16 amino acids.

The CDR3 is CASRRTGGAGEAFF. In nucleotides, the CDR3 is TGTGCCAGCAGACGGACAGGGGGCGCGGGTGAAGCTTTCTTT. The gene calls are TRBV28 and TRBJ1-1, with TRBD1 matching 11 bases. Germline CDR1 MDHEN, CDR2 SYDVKM. Trimming removed 6 bases from V and 7 bases from J; junction bases left unmatched: 7. The CDR3 spans 14 residues.

V usage is TRBV3-1 (or the pseudogene TRBV3-2) and J usage is TRBJ2-1, with TRBD1 as a possible D gene (5 bases). Germline CDR1 LGHDT, CDR2 YNNKEL (reference sequence). CDR3 length equals 15 residues. V was trimmed by 3 bases and J by 4 bases, leaving 13 bases between them. In DNA form, the CDR3 reads TGTGCCAGCAGCCATCCAGACAGTATTTACAATGAGCAGTTCTTC. Its translation is CASSHPDSIYNEQFF.

This clone was recorded once. The chain uses TRBV2 and TRBJ1-5; D call uncertain. V dropped 4 bases and J dropped 6 bases, with 7 bases sitting between them. Looked up from germline, CDR1 is SNHLY and CDR2 is FYNNEI. The CDR3 consists of 12 residues. CDR3 in DNA: TGTGCCAGCAGTGTAAGCTCTCAGCCCCAGCATTTT. This encodes CASSVSSQPQHF.

The chain is built from TRBV28 and TRBJ2-2; D is uncertain. The CDR3 totals 13 residues. Trimming removed 8 bases at V and 2 bases at J, with 9 bases between. Germline values: CDR1 MDHEN, CDR2 SYDVKM. The CDR3 region has the DNA TGTGCCAGCTTCTCCTCCAACACCGGGGAGCTGTTTTTT. This gives the protein CASFSSNTGELFF. Supplemented by reference TRBV28 and TRBJ2-2, the full variable domain reads DVKVTQSSRYLVKRTGEKVFLECVQDMDHENMFWYRQDPGLGLRLIYFSYDVKMKEKGDIPEGYSVSREKKERFSLILESASTNQTSMYLCASFSSNTGELFFGEGSRLTVL.

The rearrangement links TRBV29-1 to TRBJ1-3; 7 nucleotides line up with TRBD1. Germline CDR1 SQVTM, CDR2 ANQGSEA. CDR3 length: 13 residues. The ends lost 8 bases at V and 2 bases at J; junction bases unmatched: 6. The CDR3 DNA sequence: TGCAGCCACCGGGACAGCACTGGAAACACCATATATTTT. Amino acid sequence: CSHRDSTGNTIYF.

This chain uses TRBV4-3 with TRBJ2-3; maybe TRBD2 (6 bases). CDR1 is LGHNA and CDR2 is YSLEER in the germline V gene. Trimming removed 1 base at V and 0 bases at J, with 11 bases between. This CDR3 contains 16 residues. CDR3 DNA sequence: TGCGCCAGCAGCCAAGCGTCTGGGGGGAGCACAGATACGCAGTATTTT. Protein: CASSQASGGSTDTQYF.

The chain links TRBV28 to TRBJ1-5, with 11 positions matching TRBD1. J was trimmed by 7 bases and V by 1 base; bases with no gene match: 12. Germline V gene data show CDR1 as MDHEN and CDR2 as SYDVKM. The CDR3 is 18 amino acids. This chain's CDR3 is CASSLYKKGQGVEQPQHF. The DNA of the CDR3 is TGTGCCAGCAGTTTATACAAAAAGGGACAGGGGGTTGAGCAGCCCCAGCATTTT.

This chain joins TRBV27 and TRBJ1-2; D unresolved. Germline V gene data show CDR1 as MNHEY and CDR2 as SMNVEV (reference sequence). The CDR3 spans 13 residues. V dropped 4 bases and J dropped 5 bases, with 11 bases sitting between them. CDR3 in DNA: TGTGCCAGCAGTTCCCTACGAACGTATGGCTACACCTTC. Its protein product is CASSSLRTYGYTF.

The V gene is TRBV5-5, the J gene TRBJ1-5, with 12 bases matching TRBD1. The length of the CDR3 is 17 residues. J was trimmed by 1 base and V by 4 bases; bases with no gene match: 6. Per the germline V gene, CDR1 is SGHKS and CDR2 is YYEKEE (reference sequence). CDR3 in DNA: TGTGCCAGCAGCGGGGGACAGGGGGCCCTAAGCAATCAGCCCCAGCATTTT. Translating gives CASSGGQGALSNQPQHF.

J is TRBJ1-5 and V is TRBV7-9; 8 nucleotides agree with TRBD1. CDR1 is SEHNR, CDR2 FQNEAQ, per germline (reference sequence). The CDR3 has 13 amino acids. Trimming at V came to 5 bases and at J to 6 bases, leaving 3 bases not matched to a gene. The CDR3 nucleotides read TGTGCCAGCAGCCGGGACAGGATTCAGCCCCAGCATTTT. Encoded protein: CASSRDRIQPQHF.

This clone came up once. The chain links TRBV30 to TRBJ1-2; tentative D call: TRBD1 (5 bases). Germline assignment: CDR1 GTSNPN and CDR2 SVGIG (reference sequence). V dropped 3 bases and J dropped 7 bases, with 9 bases sitting between them. The CDR3 runs to 11 residues. CDR3 DNA sequence: TGTGCCTGGAGGGTACAGGTTGGCTACACCTTC. It codes for CAWRVQVGYTF.

This clone occurred once. The V and J genes are TRBV30 and TRBJ2-3; maybe TRBD1 (5 bases). Trimming took 4 bases from V and 2 from J, leaving 10 bases between them. Germline values: CDR1 GTSNPN, CDR2 SVGIG (reference sequence). The CDR3 consists of 13 residues. The CDR3 reads CAWTGWNTDTQYF. As DNA, the CDR3 is TGTGCCTGGACAGGGTGGAACACAGATACGCAGTATTTT.

The V and J genes are TRBV2 and TRBJ1-4; TRBD1 aligns across 10 bases. The CDR3 spans 14 residues. The V gene end was trimmed by 7 bases and the J gene end by 7 bases; junction bases not matched to a gene: 6. Germline CDR1 and CDR2: SNHLY and FYNNEI. This CDR3 is CASIADRGFEKLFF. Here the CDR3 DNA reads TGTGCCAGCATCGCGGACAGGGGGTTTGAAAAACTGTTTTTT. Full variable domain (rest looked up from reference TRBV2 and TRBJ1-4): EPEVTQTPSHQVTQMGQEVILRCVPISNHLYFYWYRQILGQKVEFLVSFYNNEISEKSEIFDDQFSVERPDGSNFTLKIRSTKLEDSAMYFCASIADRGFEKLFFGSGTQLSVL.